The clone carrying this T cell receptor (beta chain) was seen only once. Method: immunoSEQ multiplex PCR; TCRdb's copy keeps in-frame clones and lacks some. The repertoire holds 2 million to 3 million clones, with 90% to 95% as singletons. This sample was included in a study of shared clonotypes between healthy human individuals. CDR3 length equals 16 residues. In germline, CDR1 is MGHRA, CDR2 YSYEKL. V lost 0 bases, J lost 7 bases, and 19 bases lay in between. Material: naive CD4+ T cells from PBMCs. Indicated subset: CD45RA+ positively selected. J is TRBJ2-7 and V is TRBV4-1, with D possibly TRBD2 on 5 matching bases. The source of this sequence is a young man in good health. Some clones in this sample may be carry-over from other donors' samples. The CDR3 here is CASSQDRTRGLREQYF. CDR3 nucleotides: TGCGCCAGCAGCCAAGATCGTACACGGGGATTGAGGGAGCAGTACTTC.